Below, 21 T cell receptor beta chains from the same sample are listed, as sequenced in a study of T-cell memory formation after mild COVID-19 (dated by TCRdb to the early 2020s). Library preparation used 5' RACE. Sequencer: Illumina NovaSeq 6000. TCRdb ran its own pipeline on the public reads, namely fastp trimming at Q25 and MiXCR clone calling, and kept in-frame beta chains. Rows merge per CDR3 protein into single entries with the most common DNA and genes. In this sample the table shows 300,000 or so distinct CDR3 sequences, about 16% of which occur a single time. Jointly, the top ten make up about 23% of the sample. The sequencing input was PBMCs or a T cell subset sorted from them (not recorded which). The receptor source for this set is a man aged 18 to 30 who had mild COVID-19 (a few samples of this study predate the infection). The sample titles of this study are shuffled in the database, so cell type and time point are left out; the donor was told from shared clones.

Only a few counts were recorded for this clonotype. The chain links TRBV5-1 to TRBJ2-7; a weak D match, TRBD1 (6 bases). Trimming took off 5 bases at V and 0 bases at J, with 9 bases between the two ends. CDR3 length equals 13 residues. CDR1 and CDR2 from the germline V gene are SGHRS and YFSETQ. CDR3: CASRPDSSYEQYF. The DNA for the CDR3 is TGCGCCAGCAGGCCGGACAGCTCCTACGAGCAGTACTTC.

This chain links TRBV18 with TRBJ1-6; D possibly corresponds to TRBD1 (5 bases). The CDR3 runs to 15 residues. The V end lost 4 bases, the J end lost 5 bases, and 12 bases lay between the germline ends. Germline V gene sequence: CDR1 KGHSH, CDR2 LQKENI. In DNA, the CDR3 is TGTGCCAGCTCACTCTCGACAGTAGATAATTCACCCCTCCACTTT. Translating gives CASSLSTVDNSPLHF. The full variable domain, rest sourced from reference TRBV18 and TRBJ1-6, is NAGVMQNPRHLVRRRGQEARLRCSPMKGHSHVYWYRQLPEEGLKFMVYLQKENIIDESGMPKERFSAEFPKEGPSILRIQQVVRGDSAAYFCASSLSTVDNSPLHFGNGTRLTVT.

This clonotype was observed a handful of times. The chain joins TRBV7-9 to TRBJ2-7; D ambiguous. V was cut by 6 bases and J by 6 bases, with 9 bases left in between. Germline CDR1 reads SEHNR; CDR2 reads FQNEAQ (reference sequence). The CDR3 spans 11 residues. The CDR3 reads CASRGFREQYF. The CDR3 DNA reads TGTGCCAGCAGGGGATTCCGCGAGCAGTACTTC.

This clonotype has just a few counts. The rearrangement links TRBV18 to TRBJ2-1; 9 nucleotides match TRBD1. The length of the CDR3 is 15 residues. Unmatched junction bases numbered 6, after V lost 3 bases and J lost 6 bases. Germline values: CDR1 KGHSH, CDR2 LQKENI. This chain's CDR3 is CASSPRTGDINEQFF. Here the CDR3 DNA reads TGTGCCAGCTCACCTAGGACAGGGGATATCAATGAGCAGTTCTTC.

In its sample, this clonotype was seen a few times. The DNA for the CDR3 is TGCGCCAGCAGCGGATCCGGGACAGGGGAAGAAAAACTGTTTTTT. This translates into CASSGSGTGEEKLFF. V and J are TRBV5-1 and TRBJ1-4, with 10 bases lining up with TRBD1. Per the germline V gene, CDR1 is SGHRS and CDR2 is YFSETQ. This CDR3 is built from 15 residues. Germline trimming cut 4 bases from V and 8 bases from J; bases unmatched to any gene: 8.

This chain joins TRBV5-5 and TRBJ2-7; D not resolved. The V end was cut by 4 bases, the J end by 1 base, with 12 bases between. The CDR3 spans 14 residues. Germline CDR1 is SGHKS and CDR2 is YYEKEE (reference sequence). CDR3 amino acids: CASSVTGSSYEQYV. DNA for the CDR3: TGTGCCAGCAGCGTCACCGGGTCGTCCTACGAGCAGTACGTC.

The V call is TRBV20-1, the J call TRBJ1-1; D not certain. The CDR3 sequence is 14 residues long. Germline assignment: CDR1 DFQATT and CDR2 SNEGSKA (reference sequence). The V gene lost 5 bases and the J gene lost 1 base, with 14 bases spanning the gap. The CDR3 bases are TGCAGTGCTTTCTCGGACGGGAAGAACACTGAAGCTTTCTTT. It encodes CSAFSDGKNTEAFF.

CDR3 DNA: TGTGCCAGCAACCCGTGGGTTCAGGGGACTGAAGCTTTCTTT. Protein product: CASNPWVQGTEAFF. This chain connects TRBV7-9 to TRBJ1-1; possibly TRBD1 for D (6 bases). With 7 bases removed from V and 5 bases from J, the gap between germline ends came to 17 bases. CDR3 length: 14 amino acids. Germline V CDR1 and CDR2: SEHNR, FQNEAQ (reference sequence).

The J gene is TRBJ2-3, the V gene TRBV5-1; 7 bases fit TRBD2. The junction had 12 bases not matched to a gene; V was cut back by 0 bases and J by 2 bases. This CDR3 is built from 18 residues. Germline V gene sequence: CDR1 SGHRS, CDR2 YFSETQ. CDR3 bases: TGCGCCAGCAGCTTGGCCATCTCGCTCGGGAGGCCCACAGATACGCAGTATTTT. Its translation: CASSLAISLGRPTDTQYF.

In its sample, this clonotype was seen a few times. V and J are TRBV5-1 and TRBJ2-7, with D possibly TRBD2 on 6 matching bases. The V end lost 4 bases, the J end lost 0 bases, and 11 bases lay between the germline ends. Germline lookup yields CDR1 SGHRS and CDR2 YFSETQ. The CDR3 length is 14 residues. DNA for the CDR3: TGCGCCAGCAGCGCGGGAAACAGCTCCTACGAGCAGTACTTC. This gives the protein CASSAGNSSYEQYF.

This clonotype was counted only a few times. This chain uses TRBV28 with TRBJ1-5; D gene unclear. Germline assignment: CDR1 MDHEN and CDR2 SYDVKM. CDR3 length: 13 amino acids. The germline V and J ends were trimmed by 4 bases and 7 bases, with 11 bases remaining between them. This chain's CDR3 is CASSWRTGQPQHF. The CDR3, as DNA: TGTGCCAGCAGTTGGCGGACGGGGCAGCCCCAGCATTTT.

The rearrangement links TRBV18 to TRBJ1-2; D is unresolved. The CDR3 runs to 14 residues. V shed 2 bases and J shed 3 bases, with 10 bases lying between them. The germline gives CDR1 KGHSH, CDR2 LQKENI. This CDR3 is CASSPEDGYYGYTF. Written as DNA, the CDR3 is TGTGCCAGCTCACCAGAGGACGGATACTATGGCTACACCTTC.

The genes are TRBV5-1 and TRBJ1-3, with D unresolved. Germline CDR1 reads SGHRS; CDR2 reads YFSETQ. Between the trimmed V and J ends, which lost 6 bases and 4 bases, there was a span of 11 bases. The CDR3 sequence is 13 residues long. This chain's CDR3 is CASTWSPGNTIYF. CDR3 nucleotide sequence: TGCGCCAGCACCTGGTCCCCCGGAAACACCATATATTTT.

CDR3 DNA sequence: TGTGCCAGCAGCTTGGGACAGGGCCGTTGGCAGCCCCAGCATTTT. Protein product: CASSLGQGRWQPQHF. This chain uses TRBV7-9 with TRBJ1-5, with 9 bases lining up with TRBD1. J was trimmed by 7 bases and V by 3 bases; bases with no gene match: 7. CDR1 and CDR2 (germline): SEHNR, FQNEAQ (reference sequence). This CDR3 region has 15 residues.

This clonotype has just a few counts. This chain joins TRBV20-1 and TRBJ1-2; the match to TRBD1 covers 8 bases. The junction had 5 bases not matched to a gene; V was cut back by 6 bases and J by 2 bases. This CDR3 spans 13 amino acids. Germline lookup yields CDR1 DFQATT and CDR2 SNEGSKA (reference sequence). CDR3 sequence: CSATDRVNYGYTF. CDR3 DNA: TGCAGTGCGACGGACAGGGTGAACTATGGCTACACCTTC.

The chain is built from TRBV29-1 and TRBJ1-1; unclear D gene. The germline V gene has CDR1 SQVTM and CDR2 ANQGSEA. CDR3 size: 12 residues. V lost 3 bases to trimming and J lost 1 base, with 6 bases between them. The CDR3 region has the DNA TGCAGCGTTGAGTATGGGAACACTGAAGCTTTCTTT. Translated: CSVEYGNTEAFF.

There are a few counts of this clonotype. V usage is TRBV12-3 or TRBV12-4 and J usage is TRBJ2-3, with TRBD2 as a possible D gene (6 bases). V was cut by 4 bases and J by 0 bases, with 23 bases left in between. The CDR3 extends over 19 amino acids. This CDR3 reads CASSWVYFRRESSTDTQYF. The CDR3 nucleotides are TGTGCCAGCAGTTGGGTTTACTTTAGGAGGGAATCTAGCACAGATACGCAGTATTTT.

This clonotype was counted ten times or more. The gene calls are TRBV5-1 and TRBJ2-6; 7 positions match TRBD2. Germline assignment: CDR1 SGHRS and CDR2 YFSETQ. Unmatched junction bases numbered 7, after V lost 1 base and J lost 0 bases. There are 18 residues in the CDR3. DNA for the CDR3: TGCGCCAGCAGCTTGTATGCAGGGAGGGTCTCTGGGGCCAACGTCCTGACTTTC. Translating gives CASSLYAGRVSGANVLTF. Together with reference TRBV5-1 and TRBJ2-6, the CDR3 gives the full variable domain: KAGVTQTPRYLIKTRGQQVTLSCSPISGHRSVSWYQQTPGQGLQFLFEYFSETQRNKGNFPGRFSGRQFSNSRSEMNVSTLELGDSALYLCASSLYAGRVSGANVLTFGAGSRLTVL.

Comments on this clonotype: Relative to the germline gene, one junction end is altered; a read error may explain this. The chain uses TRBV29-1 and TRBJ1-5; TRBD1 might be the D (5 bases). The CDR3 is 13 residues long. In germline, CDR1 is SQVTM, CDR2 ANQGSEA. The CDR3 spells CSVEVRENQPHHF. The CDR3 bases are TGCAGCGTTGAGGTCAGGGAGAACCAGCCCCATCATTTT.

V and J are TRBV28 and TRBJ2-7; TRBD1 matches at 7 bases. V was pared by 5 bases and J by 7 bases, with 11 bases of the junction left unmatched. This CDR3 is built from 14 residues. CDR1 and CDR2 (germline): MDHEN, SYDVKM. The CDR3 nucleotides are TGTGCCAGCAGTCTAGGACAGGCCCCGGGAGAGCAGTACGTC. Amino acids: CASSLGQAPGEQYV.

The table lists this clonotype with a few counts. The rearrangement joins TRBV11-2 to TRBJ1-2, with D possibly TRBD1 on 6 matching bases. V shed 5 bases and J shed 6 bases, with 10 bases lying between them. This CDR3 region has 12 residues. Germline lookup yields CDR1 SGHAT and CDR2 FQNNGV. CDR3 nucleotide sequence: TGTGCCAGCAGCCGGGAGGGGGATGGCTACACCTTC. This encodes CASSREGDGYTF.